The sample holds many counts of the clone carrying this T cell receptor (beta chain). The library was built from roughly 400 ng RNA with molecular barcoded adaptors for alpha/delta and beta/gamma chains. In TCRdb, the reads were re-called with MiXCR into one record per CDR3 protein. The sample includes more than 20,000 distinct CDR3 sequences, less than 25% of them seen just once. The record originates from a study of read filtering for tumor transcriptome and immune sequencing. Material: a population of CD138-negative cells sorted from bone marrow. The source of this sequence is a donor at least 40 years old with multiple myeloma.

This CDR3 is CASSGTGGGSNQPQHF. The CDR3 nucleotides are TGTGCCAGCAGTGGAACAGGGGGCGGAAGCAATCAGCCCCAGCATTTT. The chain couples TRBV6-1 to TRBJ1-5; 9 nucleotides match TRBD1. Germline loops: CDR1 MNHNS, CDR2 SASEGT. Trimming cost V 4 bases and J 1 base; bases outside gene matches: 5. The CDR3 runs to 16 residues.